The entry below describes one T cell receptor beta chain. Its cognate antigen is unknown. CD8 cells classed as naive were CD45RO-negative and positively selected for CCR7, excluding terminally differentiated effector memory CD45RA+ cells. This entry belongs to a study of shared clonotypes between healthy human individuals. Overall study: Three plates each covered CD4 naive and memory; CD8 naive two, CD8 memory one.

Profiled with immunoSEQ multiplex PCR; TCRdb holds only in-frame clones, not every one. The table includes hundreds of thousands of clones, around 90% detected once. V dropped 7 bases and J dropped 3 bases, with 7 bases sitting between them. There are 12 residues in the CDR3. Germline values: CDR1 MNHEY, CDR2 SVGAGI. Findings and caveats of the study: Clonotypes shared by all four sorted-subset donors had higher generation probabilities than non-shared clonotypes. There were few donors, and this limited the genetic and exposure-history diversity represented.

The rearrangement uses TRBV6-5 and TRBJ2-1; D is undetermined. The sequence was obtained from a man aged 25-40 years in good health. Sequencing was carried out using naive CD8+ T cells sorted from blood. CDR3: CASTKSYNEQFF. Written as DNA, the CDR3 is TGTGCCAGCACCAAGAGCTACAATGAGCAGTTCTTC.